The clone carrying this T cell receptor beta chain showed up just once. The data were taken from a study of blood T cell repertoires in COVID-19. About the study: The United States, Italy and Spain provided the acute and convalescent COVID-19 samples.

Germline-derived CDR1 and CDR2 are SGHRS and YFSETQ. This CDR3 region has 16 residues. J lost 3 bases, V lost 5 bases, and 11 bases had no gene match. TCRdb's copy holds only in-frame clones and misses some; the assay was immunoSEQ multiplex PCR. The data show under 150,000 clones, roughly 88% seen once. The specimen sequenced was peripheral blood. V gene TRBV5-1 combines with J gene TRBJ2-1; TRBD2 agrees at 7 bases. The receptor's source is a human donor in a cohort sampled during active COVID-19. The CDR3 sequence: CASSKDSGLFYNEQFF. CDR3 nucleotides: TGCGCCAGCAGTAAGGATAGCGGGTTATTCTACAATGAGCAGTTCTTC.